This T cell receptor (beta chain) is drawn from a study of T cells in Graves' hyperthyroidism and ophthalmopathy. There are 15 residues in the CDR3. Looked up from germline, CDR1 is SGHRS and CDR2 is YFSETQ. Losses at the gene ends were 0 bases for V and 5 bases for J; bases not matched to a gene: 4. The patients, who ranged from 18 to 65 in age, presented with newly diagnosed hyperthyroidism lasting under 2 months. Patients having uncontrolled infection, another autoimmune disease, pregnancy or lactation were not included. Diagnoses were made from clinical symptoms, serum measures (thyroxine and TRAb), thyroid ultrasound and orbital computed tomography. RNA transcripts served as the template for amplifying TCR beta CDR3 regions. First-round RT-PCR of the TCR CDR3 relied on the HTBI primer set. TCRdb re-called the multiplex PCR reads through MiXCR, storing one row per CDR3 protein. The table records a few hundred thousand distinct CDR3 sequences, 20% to 25% of them present only once.

As concerns this clonotype: Because the CDR3 is missing its conserved closing phenylalanine or tryptophan, this is likely a read error.

Specimen: blood. The chain has TRBV5-1 and TRBJ2-1; 8 bases fit TRBD2. This TCR came from a middle-aged man with Graves' hyperthyroidism. CDR3 DNA sequence: TGCGCCAGCAGCTTGGTGACTAGCGCAAACAATGAGCAGTTCGTC. It translates to CASSLVTSANNEQFV.